The 27 T cell receptor beta chains below come from one sample, sequenced in a study of human T cells and chemical hapten exposure. One entry per CDR3 protein results from TCRdb running MiXCR on the RACE reads. The sample yields around 380,000 distinct CDR3 sequences, more than 4.5% seen once. Time point of the sample: patch test 1, 2 weeks after DPC sensitization. As to treatment: therapeutic diphenylcyclopropenone sensitization with weekly scalp DPC. The source material was whole blood, sampled in connection with sensitization to the hapten diphenylcyclopropenone (DPC). The receptor set was obtained from a woman aged 50 to 60 with alopecia areata. Some clones in this sample may be carry-over from other donors' samples.

This clonotype was counted at least ten times. V and J are TRBV7-2 and TRBJ1-5, with D maybe TRBD1 (5 bases). CDR3 length: 15 amino acids. Per germline, CDR1 SGHTA and CDR2 FQGNSA. With 5 bases removed from V and 1 base from J, the gap between germline ends came to 12 bases. CDR3 residues: CASSRFRASNQPQHF. DNA of the CDR3: TGTGCCAGCAGCCGCTTCAGGGCAAGCAATCAGCCCCAGCATTTT.

V usage is TRBV6-5 and J usage is TRBJ2-7; a possible D gene is TRBD2 (6 bases). CDR3 length: 15 residues. Trimming pared 0 bases from V and 0 bases from J, leaving 9 bases between. Germline V gene data show CDR1 as MNHEY and CDR2 as SVGAGI. Here the CDR3 reads CASSYSGGDSYEQYF. In nucleotides, the CDR3 is TGTGCCAGCAGTTACTCAGGCGGGGACTCCTACGAGCAGTACTTC.

This clonotype was detected a few times. The chain has TRBV4-3 and TRBJ2-1; 11 bases agree with TRBD2. The V and J ends lost 0 bases and 8 bases, in that order; junction bases with no gene match: 6. The CDR3 runs 16 residues. Germline CDR1 LGHNA, CDR2 YSLEER. The CDR3 region is CASSQEGSGRAHEQFF. The CDR3 DNA sequence: TGCGCCAGCAGCCAAGAGGGTAGCGGGAGGGCCCATGAGCAGTTCTTC.

This clonotype was counted ten times or more. V and J are TRBV2 and TRBJ2-7; no reliable D call. Germline values: CDR1 SNHLY, CDR2 FYNNEI. V shed 3 bases and J shed 5 bases, with 23 bases lying between them. This CDR3 region has 17 residues. CDR3 sequence: CASSEGRWNSTIDEQYF. The CDR3, as DNA: TGTGCCAGCAGTGAGGGCCGGTGGAATAGCACGATCGACGAGCAGTACTTC.

The gene calls are TRBV13 and TRBJ2-3; TRBD2 is a possible D gene (6 bases). Germline loops: CDR1 PRHDT, CDR2 FYEKMQ (reference sequence). Trimming removed 0 bases at V and 2 bases at J, with 12 bases between. The CDR3 totals 16 residues. The CDR3 spells CASSLGRGQFTDTQYF. In DNA form, the CDR3 reads TGTGCCAGCAGCTTAGGGCGGGGTCAGTTCACAGATACGCAGTATTTT.

There are many counts of this clonotype. The chain couples TRBV7-6 to TRBJ2-7, with D perhaps TRBD1 (7 bases). This CDR3 has 15 residues. Germline V lookup: CDR1 SGHVS, CDR2 FNYEAQ. With 5 bases removed from V and 3 bases from J, the gap between germline ends came to 17 bases. The CDR3 protein is CASSHTQGGSYEQYF. The CDR3 DNA reads as TGTGCCAGCAGCCATACCCAGGGGGGTAGCTACGAGCAGTACTTC.

This clonotype was seen repeatedly, ten times or more. DNA for the CDR3: TGTGCCAGCTCACCACTCAGTTGGGTAACCACCGGGGAGCTGTTTTTT. Its translation: CASSPLSWVTTGELFF. The gene calls are TRBV18 and TRBJ2-2; no firm D call. Trimming cost V 1 base and J 4 bases, with 13 bases left between them. CDR3 size: 16 residues. CDR1 is KGHSH, CDR2 LQKENI, per germline.

This clonotype was observed at least ten times. This chain joins TRBV4-1 and TRBJ1-6; weak D call: TRBD1 (5 bases). The CDR3 spans 16 residues. Germline V gene data show CDR1 as MGHRA and CDR2 as YSYEKL. Trimming took 3 bases from V and 7 from J, leaving 16 bases between them. DNA for the CDR3: TGCGCCAGCAGCCAGGGGGTCCTAGTAACGAATTCACCCCTCCACTTT. It yields the protein CASSQGVLVTNSPLHF.

This clonotype was observed at least ten times. This sequence joins TRBV6-2 or TRBV6-3 and TRBJ2-7; 12 positions match TRBD2. The CDR3 has 16 amino acids. Looked up from germline, CDR1 is MNHEY and CDR2 is SVGEGT. V was pared by 6 bases and J by 0 bases, with 6 bases of the junction left unmatched. CDR3 protein: CASRTSGGRSSYEQYF. The CDR3 DNA is TGTGCCAGCAGGACTAGCGGGGGTAGGAGCTCCTACGAGCAGTACTTC.

This clonotype was found many times. The chain carries TRBV12-3 or TRBV12-4 and TRBJ1-2; a weak D match, TRBD1 (6 bases). The CDR3 is 15 amino acids. With 5 bases removed from V and 4 bases from J, the gap between germline ends came to 17 bases. Here the CDR3 DNA reads TGTGCCAGCAGTCCCCTGAGACAGGATACCTATGGCTACACCTTC. Amino acids: CASSPLRQDTYGYTF.

This clonotype has a handful of counts. The V and J genes are TRBV12-3 or TRBV12-4 and TRBJ2-1, with 12 bases aligning to TRBD2. J gave up 7 bases and V 3 bases, and 7 bases lay outside the gene matches. CDR3 length equals 16 residues. CDR3: CASSFPGLAGFNEQFF. The DNA of the CDR3 is TGTGCCAGCAGTTTCCCTGGACTAGCGGGATTTAATGAGCAGTTCTTC.

In this sample, this clonotype turned up many times. The rearrangement joins TRBV5-1 to TRBJ1-2; 8 bases align to TRBD1. CDR1 is SGHRS, CDR2 YFSETQ, per germline. With 6 bases clipped from V and 5 bases from J, the junction kept 3 bases outside the gene matches. CDR3 length: 12 amino acids. CDR3 region: CASTGQGYGYTF. CDR3 sequence (DNA): TGCGCCAGCACCGGACAGGGATATGGCTACACCTTC.

This clonotype appeared a few times. The chain employs TRBV4-1 and TRBJ2-7, with D perhaps TRBD1 (6 bases). CDR1 and CDR2 (germline): MGHRA, YSYEKL. The V end lost 2 bases, the J end lost 6 bases, and 8 bases lay between the germline ends. The CDR3 totals 12 residues. DNA for the CDR3: TGCGCCAGCAGCCAAAGGGGGATCGAGCAGTACTTC. As protein: CASSQRGIEQYF.

This clonotype was picked up many times. The chain employs TRBV19 and TRBJ2-2; D possibly corresponds to TRBD1 (6 bases). Germline CDR1 reads LNHDA; CDR2 reads SQIVND (reference sequence). The CDR3 has 15 residues. The V end lost 5 bases, the J end lost 2 bases, and 12 bases lay between the germline ends. DNA of the CDR3: TGTGCCAGTAGTGTGCCGGGACATAACACCGGGGAGCTGTTTTTT. Amino acids: CASSVPGHNTGELFF.

This sequence joins TRBV9 and TRBJ1-1; no clear D. Trimming shortened V by 0 bases and J by 6 bases, and 9 bases separated the two germline ends. This CDR3 has 13 amino acids. Per germline, CDR1 SGDLS and CDR2 YYNGEE. CDR3 region: CASSVGPTPEAFF. CDR3 coding DNA: TGTGCCAGCAGCGTAGGCCCAACTCCTGAAGCTTTCTTT.

This chain links TRBV6-6 with TRBJ1-5; D remains ambiguous. This CDR3 region has 15 residues. Germline V gene data show CDR1 as MNHNY and CDR2 as SVGAGI (reference sequence). V was pared by 1 base and J by 1 base, with 8 bases between. CDR3 in DNA: TGTGCCAGCAGTTACTATAGTTCGAGCAATCAGCCCCAGCATTTT. It is translated as CASSYYSSSNQPQHF.

This clonotype was counted at least ten times. This chain connects TRBV7-9 to TRBJ2-7; 7 bases align to TRBD1. Germline CDR1 reads SEHNR; CDR2 reads FQNEAQ (reference sequence). V lost 3 bases and J lost 0; bases outside the gene matches: 2. CDR3 length: 14 residues. The CDR3 region has the DNA TGTGCCAGCAGCTTCGGGACAGCCTCCTACGAGCAGTACTTC. This encodes CASSFGTASYEQYF.

This clonotype was counted between two and nine times. V usage is TRBV5-4 and J usage is TRBJ1-2, with 10 positions matching TRBD1. The V gene end was trimmed by 4 bases and the J gene end by 4 bases; junction bases not matched to a gene: 7. Germline V CDR1 and CDR2: SGHNT, YYREEE (reference sequence). CDR3 length: 15 amino acids. The CDR3 spells CASSPWTGGIYGYTF. The CDR3 DNA sequence: TGTGCCAGCAGCCCCTGGACAGGGGGGATCTATGGCTACACCTTC.

This chain connects TRBV7-2 to TRBJ2-1; 7 bases line up with TRBD1. CDR3 length equals 15 residues. The V and J ends lost 6 bases and 0 bases, in that order; junction bases with no gene match: 5. The V gene's germline CDR1 is SGHTA and CDR2 FQGNSA. In DNA form, the CDR3 reads TGTGCCAGCAGAGCCGCAGGGGGCTCCTACAATGAGCAGTTCTTC. Protein: CASRAAGGSYNEQFF.

At least ten counts were recorded for this clonotype. The chain recombines TRBV18 with TRBJ2-3; 10 bases match TRBD2. The CDR3 spans 16 residues. Trimming removed 3 bases from V and 2 bases from J; junction bases left unmatched: 5. Germline V lookup: CDR1 KGHSH, CDR2 LQKENI. CDR3 sequence reads: CASSPTSGPHTDTQYF. In DNA, the CDR3 is TGTGCCAGCTCACCGACTAGCGGGCCTCACACAGATACGCAGTATTTT.

The gene calls are TRBV24-1 and TRBJ2-1; 10 nucleotides align to TRBD1. The ends lost 3 bases at V and 8 bases at J; junction bases unmatched: 9. Germline V gives CDR1 KGHDR, CDR2 SFDVKD. The CDR3 extends over 16 amino acids. The CDR3 here is CATSDPGQGVGDEQFF. The CDR3 region has the DNA TGTGCCACCAGTGATCCCGGACAGGGGGTGGGCGATGAGCAGTTCTTC.

This clonotype was seen more than once but under ten times. The rearrangement links TRBV7-9 to TRBJ1-6; a weak D match, TRBD1 (6 bases). The V gene lost 7 bases and the J gene lost 9 bases, with 16 bases spanning the gap. The CDR3 length is 14 residues. Germline values: CDR1 SEHNR, CDR2 FQNEAQ (reference sequence). The CDR3 DNA reads TGTGCCAGCACTCTGGGGGGCATTCGTTCACCCCTCCACTTT. This encodes CASTLGGIRSPLHF.

This clonotype was recorded many times. V usage is TRBV12-3 or TRBV12-4 and J usage is TRBJ1-2, with TRBD1 as a possible D gene (5 bases). The CDR3 is made up of 15 amino acids. V was pared by 5 bases and J by 2 bases, with 15 bases between. The CDR3 region has the DNA TGTGCCAGCAGTCCCAACCCAGGGATAAACTATGGCTACACCTTC. Residues: CASSPNPGINYGYTF.

Ten or more counts support this clonotype. The genes are TRBV7-2 and TRBJ1-2; a weak D match, TRBD1 (5 bases). Deletions cut 2 bases from V and 4 bases from J, with 14 bases between. Germline values: CDR1 SGHTA, CDR2 FQGNSA. This CDR3 spans 15 amino acids. CDR3 in amino acids: CASSLRQGTIYGYTF. The DNA of the CDR3 is TGTGCCAGCAGCTTACGGCAGGGCACCATCTATGGCTACACCTTC.

This clonotype was counted only a few times. The rearrangement joins TRBV6-5 to TRBJ1-6; D is unresolved. The CDR3 length is 14 residues. Germline V CDR1 and CDR2: MNHEY, SVGAGI. The V end lost 6 bases, the J end lost 6 bases, and 12 bases lay between the germline ends. The CDR3 sequence: CASSVGRFNSPLHF. For the CDR3, the DNA is TGTGCCAGCAGCGTCGGACGGTTTAATTCACCCCTCCACTTT.

This clonotype has at least ten counts. The chain recombines TRBV12-3 or TRBV12-4 with TRBJ1-1; 10 positions agree with TRBD1. The V segment lost 4 bases and the J segment 4 bases; nucleotides outside the gene matches: 6. The CDR3 totals 15 residues. DNA for the CDR3: TGTGCCAGCAGTTCTTGGACAGGGGGACGCACTGAAGCTTTCTTT. Protein product: CASSSWTGGRTEAFF.

Ten or more counts support this clonotype. The chain joins TRBV4-1 to TRBJ1-5; tentatively, D is TRBD1 (6 bases). Trimming cost V 1 base and J 4 bases, with 8 bases left between them. Looked up from germline, CDR1 is MGHRA and CDR2 is YSYEKL. The CDR3 length is 14 residues. The CDR3 spells CASSQVQGNQPQHF. CDR3 DNA sequence: TGCGCCAGCAGCCAAGTCCAGGGGAATCAGCCCCAGCATTTT.